Below, 5 T cell receptor beta chains from the same sample are listed, as sequenced in a study of blood T cell repertoires in COVID-19 (dated by TCRdb to about 2020). Library construction relied on the immunoSEQ multiplex PCR assay. Entries here come from immuneACCESS through TCRdb and include only in-frame sequences with V and J called. Some clones fail to appear in such tables; in the studies checked, an unresolved V gene covers under half of the shortfall, and the cause of the remainder is unknown. The sample records around 250,000 clones, 91% of which are singletons. Jointly, the top ten make up more than 1% of the sample. Source material: PBMCs or T cells enriched from blood (not recorded which). These receptors came from a human donor in a cohort exposed to, infected with or recovered from COVID-19 (not recorded which). The donor label of this sample is uncertain.

The V call is TRBV5-1, the J call TRBJ2-7; D is uncertain. The CDR3 extends over 13 amino acids. Trimming pared 0 bases from V and 1 base from J, leaving 5 bases between. Germline CDR1 and CDR2: SGHRS and YFSETQ. CDR3: CASSLVASYEQYF. The CDR3 DNA sequence: TGCGCCAGCAGCTTGGTTGCGTCCTACGAGCAGTACTTC.

J is TRBJ2-5 and V is TRBV13, with D possibly TRBD2 on 7 matching bases. This CDR3 comprises 16 residues. Germline V gene sequence: CDR1 PRHDT, CDR2 FYEKMQ (reference sequence). The V gene lost 0 bases and the J gene lost 1 base, with 12 bases spanning the gap. The CDR3 region is CASSLGWRGRQETQYF. CDR3 bases: TGTGCCAGCAGCTTAGGCTGGCGGGGGCGCCAAGAGACCCAGTACTTC.

The chain combines TRBV30 with TRBJ1-1; 8 nucleotides align to TRBD1. The germline gives CDR1 GTSNPN, CDR2 SVGIG (reference sequence). V shed 6 bases and J 9 bases; nucleotides not matched to a gene: 21. The CDR3 has 16 residues. DNA for the CDR3: TGTGCCTGCCCTACCCTCCAGGACAGGGAAGATTCCCAAGCTTTCTTT. Translating it yields CACPTLQDREDSQAFF.

The CDR3 nucleotides are TGCGCCAGCAGCCAGACAGGAAGGAGTACTGAAGCTTTCTTT. Protein product: CASSQTGRSTEAFF. The chain couples TRBV4-3 to TRBJ1-1, with D possibly being TRBD1 (6 bases). The V gene lost 3 bases and the J gene lost 5 bases, with 13 bases spanning the gap. The CDR3 runs to 14 residues. Germline CDR1 is LGHNA and CDR2 is YSLEER.

The chain carries TRBV4-3 and TRBJ2-1, with TRBD2 matching over 9 bases. V was clipped by 3 bases and J by 9 bases; unmatched bases: 3. The CDR3 is 13 amino acids. The V gene's germline CDR1 is LGHNA and CDR2 YSLEER. The CDR3 reads CASSQGTSSEQFF. The CDR3 bases are TGCGCCAGCAGCCAGGGGACTAGCAGTGAGCAGTTCTTC.